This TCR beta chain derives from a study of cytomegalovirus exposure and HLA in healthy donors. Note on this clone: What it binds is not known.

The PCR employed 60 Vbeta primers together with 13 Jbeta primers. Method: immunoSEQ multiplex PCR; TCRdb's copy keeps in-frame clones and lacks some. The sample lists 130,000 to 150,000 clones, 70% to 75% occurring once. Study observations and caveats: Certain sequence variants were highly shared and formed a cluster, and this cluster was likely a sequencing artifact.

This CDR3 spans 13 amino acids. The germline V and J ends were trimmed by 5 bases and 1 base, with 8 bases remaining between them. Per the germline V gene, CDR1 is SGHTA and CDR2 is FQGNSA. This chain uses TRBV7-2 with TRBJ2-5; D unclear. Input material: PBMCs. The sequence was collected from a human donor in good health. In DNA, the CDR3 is TGTGCCAGCAGCCAGGTCCTCCAAGAGACCCAGTACTTC. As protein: CASSQVLQETQYF.